Described below is a single T cell receptor (beta chain) sequence and its context. Its antigen remains undetermined. Per-nucleotide qualities are absent, and no much larger clonotype sits a single base away. The label giving this sample's treatment or condition can be read as: allogeneic hematopoietic cell transplantation with graft depleted of TCRalphabeta T cells and CD19 B cells. TCRalphabeta/CD19-depleted allogeneic hematopoietic cell grafts were given to the transplant recipients, all of whom were children. The sample belongs to a study of T-cell reconstitution after alpha-beta-depleted transplantation in children (dated by TCRdb to 2016 to 2017). Study-wide context: T-cell immune reconstitution after TCRalphabeta/CD19-depleted allogeneic hematopoietic cell transplantation in children was quantitatively tracked in the study by means of TCR repertoire profiling.

V trim: 5 bases; J trim: 8 bases; unmatched bases: 13. Measured from the cysteine to the phenylalanine, the CDR3 is 16 residues long. The CDR3 DNA has 48 bases and is translated from base 1. As encoded in the germline V gene (reference sequence), CDR1 is SEHNR while CDR2 is FQNEAQ. The method behind the library was PCR. Reads for this sample came from an Illumina HiSeq 2500. Molecular barcoding was employed in the preparation of TCR libraries, with unique molecular identifiers being used to normalize TCRbeta repertoire quantification. TCRdb reprocessed the public reads (quality trimming at Q25 with fastp, clone calling with MiXCR) and kept in-frame beta chains. Every entry covers one CDR3 protein and lists the most common genes and DNA from its rows. The sample table contains about 870,000 distinct CDR3 sequences; only one count was recorded for roughly 15% of them. The ten largest make up under 6% of the sample.

Summary of the overall study and its limitations: In some patients, high TCRbeta diversity at day 60 was attributed to recipient T cells and intrathymic progenitors that had survived conditioning. The frequencies of hyperexpanded clones fell over the following months, and after one year, T-cell counts and TCRbeta diversity were mostly attributed to newly produced T cells. Apparently early alphabetaT-cell count recovery about two months after transplant reportedly relied on only several hundred rapidly expanded clones derived from non-depleted graft cells.

The sample consisted of PBMCs, mostly from graft donor cells, taken 360 days after TCRalphabeta/CD19-depleted stem cell transplant. The sequence joins TRBV7-9 to TRBJ2-1, with TRBD2 matching 9 junction bases. The receptor comes from a male patient younger than 18 who had a stem cell transplant for acute lymphoblastic leukemia, so the T cells may come from the graft donor. In nucleotides, the sequence is TGTGCCAGCAGCCCAACCCGCCTAGCGGGAAACGATGAGCAGTTCTTC. Its translation is CASSPTRLAGNDEQFF. Joined to the reference TRBV7-9 and TRBJ2-1 proteins, this CDR3 gives the full variable domain: DTGVSQNPRHKITKRGQNVTFRCDPISEHNRLYWYRQTLGQGPEFLTYFQNEAQLEKSRLLSDRFSAERPKGSFSTLEIQRTEQGDSAMYLCASSPTRLAGNDEQFFGPGTRLTVL.